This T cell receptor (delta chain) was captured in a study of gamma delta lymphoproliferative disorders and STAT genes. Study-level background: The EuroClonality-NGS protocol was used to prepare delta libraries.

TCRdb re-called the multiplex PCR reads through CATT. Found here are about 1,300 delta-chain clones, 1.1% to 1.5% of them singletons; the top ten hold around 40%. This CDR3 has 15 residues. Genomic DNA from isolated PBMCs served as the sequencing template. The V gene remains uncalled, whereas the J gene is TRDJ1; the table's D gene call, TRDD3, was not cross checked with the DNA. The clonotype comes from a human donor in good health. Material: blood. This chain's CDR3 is CALGGYWGVTDKLIF. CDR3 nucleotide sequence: TGTGCTCTTGGGGGGTACTGGGGTGTCACCGATAAACTCATCTTT.